These 31 T cell receptor beta chains were all obtained from the same sample, sequenced in a study of cytomegalovirus exposure and HLA in healthy donors. The primer mix had 60 Vbeta and 13 Jbeta primers. Produced via immunoSEQ multiplex PCR; TCRdb's table is partial and in-frame only. This table holds about 110,000 clones, about 80% found once. Material for sequencing was PBMCs. The origin of the receptors is a woman aged 55-70 years in good health and CMV-seropositive.

The chain carries TRBV25-1 and TRBJ1-2; the D is unclear. Deletions cut 7 bases from V and 1 base from J, with 13 bases between. The CDR3 covers 14 residues. CDR1 is MGHDK, CDR2 SYGVNS, per germline. As DNA, the CDR3 is TGTGCCAGCACCGGTTCGGGATTTAACTATGGCTACACCTTC. It yields the protein CASTGSGFNYGYTF.

The chain couples TRBV9 to TRBJ1-4; D unresolved. Between the trimmed V and J ends, which lost 4 bases and 0 bases, there was a span of 19 bases. The CDR3 covers 18 residues. Germline values: CDR1 SGDLS, CDR2 YYNGEE. CDR3 region: CASSPRGSRQTTNEKLFF. CDR3 bases: TGTGCCAGCAGCCCCCGAGGGAGCAGGCAAACAACTAATGAAAAACTGTTTTTT.

The gene calls are TRBV11-3 and TRBJ2-1; D is perhaps TRBD1 (5 bases). V gave up 0 bases and J gave up 9 bases, with 12 bases separating them. This CDR3 has 14 residues. In germline, CDR1 is SGHNT, CDR2 YENEEA. The CDR3: CASSLDHIGVEQFF. The DNA for the CDR3 is TGTGCCAGCAGCTTAGATCATATAGGGGTTGAGCAGTTCTTC. The full variable domain, rest sourced from reference TRBV11-3 and TRBJ2-1, is EAGVVQSPRYKIIEKKQPVAFWCNPISGHNTLYWYLQNLGQGPELLIRYENEEAVDDSQLPKDRFSAERLKGVDSTLKIQPAELGDSAVYLCASSLDHIGVEQFFGPGTRLTVL.

The chain recombines TRBV6-5 with TRBJ1-3, with no clear D. The CDR3 is 13 amino acids. Germline CDR1 reads MNHEY; CDR2 reads SVGAGI. V lost 7 bases, J lost 7 bases, and 14 bases lay in between. CDR3 sequence reads: CASTDLPGNTIYF. CDR3 in DNA: TGTGCCAGCACTGACCTCCCCGGGAACACCATATATTTT.

V is TRBV5-1 and J is TRBJ2-1, with unresolved D. CDR1 is SGHRS and CDR2 is YFSETQ in the germline V gene. This CDR3 has 15 amino acids. V was trimmed by 0 bases and J by 3 bases, leaving 10 bases between them. CDR3 loop: CASSLAGDGYNEQFF. The CDR3 DNA follows: TGCGCCAGCAGCTTGGCCGGAGACGGCTACAATGAGCAGTTCTTC. Full variable domain (remainder filled in from reference TRBV5-1 and TRBJ2-1): KAGVTQTPRYLIKTRGQQVTLSCSPISGHRSVSWYQQTPGQGLQFLFEYFSETQRNKGNFPGRFSGRQFSNSRSEMNVSTLELGDSALYLCASSLAGDGYNEQFFGPGTRLTVL.

This chain uses TRBV30 with TRBJ1-6; no definite D call. The CDR3 contains 13 residues. V shed 5 bases and J shed 5 bases, with 10 bases lying between them. The germline CDR1 and CDR2 sequences are GTSNPN and SVGIG (reference sequence). The CDR3 sequence is CAWGGVHNSPLHF. The CDR3 nucleotides are TGTGCCTGGGGAGGAGTCCATAATTCACCCCTCCACTTT. Complete variable domain (other parts from reference TRBV30 and TRBJ1-6): SQTIHQWPATLVQPVGSPLSLECTVEGTSNPNLYWYRQAAGRGLQLLFYSVGIGQISSEVPQNLSASRPQDRQFILSSKKLLLSDSGFYLCAWGGVHNSPLHFGNGTRLTVT.

The V call is TRBV7-9, the J call TRBJ1-1; D is unclear. The CDR3 covers 15 residues. Germline loops: CDR1 SEHNR, CDR2 FQNEAQ (reference sequence). Deletions cut 1 base from V and 1 base from J, with 10 bases between. Here the CDR3 DNA reads TGTGCCAGCAGCTTAGTTCTACGTAAGAACACTGAAGCTTTCTTT. Its translation: CASSLVLRKNTEAFF.

The gene calls are TRBV19 and TRBJ1-2, with 7 nucleotides matching TRBD1. The length of the CDR3 is 15 residues. Germline CDR1 is LNHDA and CDR2 is SQIVND (reference sequence). V lost 8 bases, J lost 1 base, and 10 bases stayed unmatched. For the CDR3, the DNA is TGTGCCAGTTCTCGACGGGACAGCCTTAACTATGGCTACACCTTC. Protein product: CASSRRDSLNYGYTF.

CDR3 sequence: CASGRGSNQPQHF. CDR3 DNA: TGTGCCAGCGGAAGGGGTAGCAATCAGCCCCAGCATTTT. This chain links TRBV16 with TRBJ1-5; D may be TRBD1 (5 bases). The germline CDR1 and CDR2 sequences are KGHSY and FQNENV. CDR3 length equals 13 residues. Trimming pared 8 bases from V and 0 bases from J, leaving 8 bases between.

The chain joins TRBV2 to TRBJ2-7; perhaps TRBD1 as D (6 bases). V was trimmed by 2 bases and J by 0 bases, leaving 14 bases between them. CDR1 SNHLY and CDR2 FYNNEI come from the germline V gene. This CDR3 is 16 amino acids long. CDR3 sequence reads: CASSERRDTPSYEQYF. The CDR3 DNA follows: TGTGCCAGCAGTGAACGCCGGGACACGCCCTCCTACGAGCAGTACTTC.

This clone was picked up a small number of times. The genes are TRBV7-3 and TRBJ2-6; the D gene is possibly TRBD1 (6 bases). The germline V gene encodes CDR1 SGHTA and CDR2 FQGTGA. There are 17 residues in the CDR3. With 1 base removed from V and 2 bases from J, the gap between germline ends came to 12 bases. CDR3 DNA: TGTGCCAGCAGCTTAAACCAGGGGCTGCCTGGGGCCAACGTCCTGACTTTC. Translating it yields CASSLNQGLPGANVLTF.

V gene TRBV10-3 combines with J gene TRBJ2-1; tentatively, D is TRBD1 (5 bases). The CDR3 consists of 13 residues. Trimming removed 2 bases from V and 6 bases from J, with 8 bases in between. CDR1 is ENHRY, CDR2 SYGVKD, per germline. In DNA, the CDR3 is TGTGCCATCAGTGAGGGGCAGGGCAATGAGCAGTTCTTC. This codes for CAISEGQGNEQFF.

The J gene is TRBJ2-3, the V gene TRBV7-3; 12 bases match TRBD2. This CDR3 is 15 amino acids long. Trimming took 4 bases from V and 4 from J; bases not matched to a gene: 3. Looked up from germline, CDR1 is SGHTA and CDR2 is FQGTGA. CDR3 amino acids: CASSSSGGGPDTQYF. The CDR3 nucleotides are TGTGCCAGCAGCTCTAGCGGGGGGGGCCCAGATACGCAGTATTTT.

V gene TRBV21-1 combines with J gene TRBJ2-1; the table's D call TRBD2 went unverified against the DNA. TRBV21-1 constitutes a pseudogene. The CDR3 spans 15 residues. The CDR3 sequence: CASSKGAGDVNEQFF. In DNA form, the CDR3 reads TGTGCCAGCAGCAAAGGAGCGGGAGATGTCAATGAGCAGTTCTTC.

The gene calls are TRBV7-7 and TRBJ2-5; 9 positions match TRBD2. Germline CDR1 is SSHAT and CDR2 is FNYEAQ (reference sequence). With V trimmed by 5 bases and J by 2 bases, 9 bases remained unmatched. The CDR3 spans 16 residues. CDR3 loop: CASSRIAGVEQETQYF. CDR3 nucleotide sequence: TGTGCCAGCAGCCGAATAGCGGGAGTAGAGCAAGAGACCCAGTACTTC.

This chain links TRBV28 with TRBJ2-7; tentative D call: TRBD2 (7 bases). The CDR3 runs to 15 residues. Deletions cut 0 bases from V and 6 bases from J, with 15 bases between. Germline V gene lookup returns CDR1 MDHEN and CDR2 SYDVKM. CDR3 in amino acids: CASSLWGQGRGEQYF. For the CDR3, the DNA is TGTGCCAGCAGTTTATGGGGGCAGGGGAGGGGCGAGCAGTACTTC.

This chain links TRBV7-9 with TRBJ1-2; 7 bases are shared with TRBD1. The CDR3 has 13 residues. Germline V gene sequence: CDR1 SEHNR, CDR2 FQNEAQ (reference sequence). J gave up 4 bases and V 1 base, and 0 bases lay outside the gene matches. CDR3: CASSLEGAYGYTF. CDR3 nucleotide sequence: TGTGCCAGCAGCTTAGAGGGGGCCTATGGCTACACCTTC. The full variable domain, in which reference TRBV7-9 and TRBJ1-2 provide the parts outside the CDR3, is DTGVSQNPRHKITKRGQNVTFRCDPISEHNRLYWYRQTLGQGPEFLTYFQNEAQLEKSRLLSDRFSAERPKGSFSTLEIQRTEQGDSAMYLCASSLEGAYGYTFGSGTRLTVV.

This chain connects TRBV28 to TRBJ2-5, with D possibly TRBD2 on 5 matching bases. The J call is uncertain, as TRBJ2-7 better fits the DNA end. Germline values: CDR1 MDHEN, CDR2 SYDVKM. CDR3 length: 14 residues. CDR3 region: CASSLGGRSYEQYF. Here the CDR3 DNA reads TGTGCCAGCAGTTTAGGCGGGCGGTCCTACGAGCAGTACTTC.

The V call is TRBV4-1, the J call TRBJ1-5; TRBD1 matches at 9 bases. The CDR3 totals 17 residues. Germline trimming cut 3 bases from V and 0 bases from J; bases unmatched to any gene: 6. Germline values: CDR1 MGHRA, CDR2 YSYEKL. CDR3 loop: CASSQGQGVYSNQPQHF. CDR3 nucleotide sequence: TGCGCCAGCAGCCAGGGACAGGGTGTCTATAGCAATCAGCCCCAGCATTTT.

The chain employs TRBV7-3 and TRBJ2-7, with a weak D call TRBD2 (6 bases). CDR3 length: 16 residues. CDR1 SGHTA and CDR2 FQGTGA come from the germline V gene. With 5 bases removed from V and 5 bases from J, the gap between germline ends came to 22 bases. The CDR3: CASSPPRPGVIDEQYF. The CDR3 DNA reads TGTGCCAGCAGCCCACCCCGTCCGGGAGTGATAGACGAGCAGTACTTC.

This chain uses TRBV6-9 with TRBJ1-3, with D perhaps TRBD1 (5 bases). V gave up 2 bases and J gave up 0 bases, with 8 bases separating them. This CDR3 comprises 15 residues. The germline V gene encodes CDR1 MNHGY and CDR2 SVAAGI. In DNA form, the CDR3 reads TGTGCCAGCAGTTATCAGGGTACCTCTGGAAACACCATATATTTT. As protein: CASSYQGTSGNTIYF.

The V call is TRBV21-1, the J call TRBJ1-4; whether TRBD1, the table's D call, matches the DNA was not checked. TRBV21-1 is a recognized pseudogene. CDR3 length: 12 residues. The CDR3 region is CARHRGGEKLFF. Here the CDR3 DNA reads TGTGCCAGACACAGGGGTGGTGAAAAACTGTTTTTT.

The gene calls are TRBV27 and TRBJ1-1; D is unclear. Germline V gene data show CDR1 as MNHEY and CDR2 as SMNVEV (reference sequence). The CDR3 length is 13 residues. V dropped 6 bases and J dropped 1 base, with 9 bases sitting between them. The CDR3 reads CASRRTANTEAFF. In DNA form, the CDR3 reads TGTGCCAGCAGGCGAACAGCGAACACTGAAGCTTTCTTT.

The genes are TRBV6-5 and TRBJ2-1; 10 bases line up with TRBD1. After removal of 7 bases from V and 7 bases from J, the junction contained 7 bases not matched to a gene. This CDR3 region has 14 residues. Germline CDR1 and CDR2: MNHEY and SVGAGI. CDR3 in amino acids: CASIPTGGLNEQFF. The CDR3 DNA follows: TGTGCCAGCATTCCGACAGGGGGCTTGAATGAGCAGTTCTTC.

The V and J genes are TRBV28 and TRBJ2-7, with a weak D call TRBD1 (7 bases). Germline V gene data show CDR1 as MDHEN and CDR2 as SYDVKM. The CDR3 contains 13 residues. V was shortened by 6 bases and J by 7 bases, with 16 bases between the two germline ends. The CDR3 region is CASRGQRAEEQYF. The DNA of the CDR3 is TGTGCCAGCAGGGGACAGCGGGCTGAAGAGCAGTACTTC.

The chain has TRBV5-1 and TRBJ2-5, with unresolved D. The CDR3 contains 15 residues. Trimming took off 7 bases at V and 2 bases at J, with 18 bases between the two ends. CDR1 is SGHRS and CDR2 is YFSETQ in the germline V gene. The chain's CDR3 is CASGSGNALQETQYF. The CDR3 DNA reads as TGCGCCAGCGGGTCGGGTAACGCCTTACAAGAGACCCAGTACTTC. The whole variable domain, filled in from reference TRBV5-1 and TRBJ2-5, reads KAGVTQTPRYLIKTRGQQVTLSCSPISGHRSVSWYQQTPGQGLQFLFEYFSETQRNKGNFPGRFSGRQFSNSRSEMNVSTLELGDSALYLCASGSGNALQETQYFGPGTRLLVL.

The chain uses TRBV4-1 and TRBJ2-7, with 12 bases identical to TRBD2. The CDR3 length is 17 residues. In germline, CDR1 is MGHRA, CDR2 YSYEKL. After removal of 4 bases from V and 1 base from J, the junction contained 8 bases not matched to a gene. CDR3 sequence (DNA): TGCGCCAGCAGCCGGGGGGGGCTAGCGGGAGGGTCCTACGAGCAGTACTTC. Protein product: CASSRGGLAGGSYEQYF.

Only a few counts were recorded for this clone. This chain connects TRBV5-1 to TRBJ2-2, with 9 bases that match TRBD2. Germline CDR1 and CDR2: SGHRS and YFSETQ. The CDR3 has 17 amino acids. J lost 2 bases, V lost 4 bases, and 9 bases had no gene match. CDR3 in amino acids: CASSPPGSGRNTGELFF. As DNA, the CDR3 is TGCGCCAGCAGCCCCCCCGGTAGCGGGAGAAACACCGGGGAGCTGTTTTTT.

J is TRBJ2-2 and V is TRBV4-1, with D perhaps TRBD1 (7 bases). The V end was cut by 1 base, the J end by 5 bases, with 26 bases between. This CDR3 is 20 amino acids long. Germline CDR1 reads MGHRA; CDR2 reads YSYEKL. The CDR3 sequence is CASSQVVSSRGWGGTGELFF. CDR3 nucleotides: TGCGCCAGCAGCCAAGTTGTCTCTAGCAGGGGGTGGGGAGGTACCGGGGAGCTGTTTTTT.

The chain links TRBV5-4 to TRBJ1-1; TRBD1 matches 7 bases. The J segment lost 0 bases and the V segment lost 5 bases, leaving 10 bases of the junction unmatched. This CDR3 comprises 16 residues. CDR1 and CDR2 (germline): SGHNT, YYREEE (reference sequence). The CDR3 here is CASSSGLGGLNTEAFF. DNA for the CDR3: TGTGCCAGCAGTTCGGGCCTAGGGGGCCTGAACACTGAAGCTTTCTTT.

In regard to this clone: A junction boundary mismatches the germline segment, possibly from a read error. Other DNA sequences in this specimen translate into the identical CDR3. V usage is TRBV6-5 and J usage is TRBJ1-4; TRBD1 matches 8 bases. The CDR3 has 15 amino acids. Germline V gives CDR1 MNHEY, CDR2 SVGAGI. The CDR3 protein is CASSWTGITNEKLFF. DNA for the CDR3: TGTGCCAGCAGTTGGACAGGGATCACTAACGAAAAACTGTTTTTT.